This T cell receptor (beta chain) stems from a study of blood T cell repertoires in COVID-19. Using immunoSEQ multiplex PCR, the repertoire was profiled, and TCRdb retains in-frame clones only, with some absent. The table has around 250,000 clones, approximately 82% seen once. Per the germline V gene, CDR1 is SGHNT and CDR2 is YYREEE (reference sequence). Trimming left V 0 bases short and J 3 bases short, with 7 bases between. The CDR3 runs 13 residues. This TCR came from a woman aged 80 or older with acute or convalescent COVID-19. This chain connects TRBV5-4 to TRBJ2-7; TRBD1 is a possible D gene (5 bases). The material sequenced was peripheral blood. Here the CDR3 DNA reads TGTGCCAGCAGCTTGGGACAGAACTACGAGCAGTACTTC. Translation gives CASSLGQNYEQYF.